This T cell receptor (beta chain) appears in the sequencing data of a study of T-cell memory formation after mild COVID-19. Study-level information: Each donor largely had its own TCR clusters.

TCRdb processed the 5' RACE reads anew with MiXCR; each CDR3 protein has one entry. The sample shows around 430,000 distinct CDR3 sequences, approximately 16% of them seen only once. The CDR3 has 14 amino acids. Losses at the gene ends were 8 bases for V and 3 bases for J; bases not matched to a gene: 4. The germline V gene has CDR1 SGHTA and CDR2 FQGNSA. Regarding the study as a whole: Clones shrinking from day 15 to 85 showed even CD4/CD8 mixes; later expanders tilted CD4+. The study detected some responding clones in pre-infection memory, suggesting cross-reactive memory joined.

The table lists this clonotype with many counts. The target antigen is unknown. J is TRBJ2-2 and V is TRBV7-2; 9 bases match TRBD1. The sequence was obtained from a man between 18 and 35 years old who had mild COVID-19 (a few samples of this study predate the infection). Cell type and time point are not known. The source material was PBMCs or a T cell subset sorted from them (not recorded which). Here the CDR3 DNA reads TGTGCCAGCCGCCGGACAGGGGACACCGGGGAGCTGTTTTTT. It yields the protein CASRRTGDTGELFF.